Presented here are 24 T cell receptor beta chains from one specimen sequenced in a study of CD8 T cells in Susac syndrome. A quantity of roughly 0.5 to 1 ug RNA underwent reverse transcription using random hexamers. One entry per CDR3 protein results from TCRdb running MiXCR on the immunoSEQ multiplex PCR reads. This repertoire shows approximately 150,000 distinct CDR3 sequences, just over 90% found once; its top ten account for 0.08%. The sample was CD4+ T cells from PBMCs. These receptors originate from a human donor in good health.

The chain uses TRBV7-2 and TRBJ2-3; D remains unclear. The CDR3 is 16 amino acids. Germline V lookup: CDR1 SGHTA, CDR2 FQGNSA. Trimming left V 5 bases short and J 0 bases short, with 15 bases between. The CDR3 loop is CASSASPGLSTDTQYF. In DNA form, the CDR3 reads TGTGCCAGCAGCGCCTCCCCCGGGCTTAGCACAGATACGCAGTATTTT.

The chain couples TRBV7-2 to TRBJ2-2, with D perhaps matching TRBD1 (5 bases). CDR1 and CDR2 (germline): SGHTA, FQGNSA. This CDR3 is 13 amino acids long. Trimming cost V 7 bases and J 1 base, with 7 bases left between them. The CDR3 reads CASNGQNTGELFF. The CDR3 DNA reads TGTGCCAGCAATGGACAGAACACCGGGGAGCTGTTTTTT.

This chain connects TRBV2 to TRBJ1-2; possibly TRBD1 for D (6 bases). Germline V CDR1 and CDR2: SNHLY, FYNNEI. The ends were cut back, 6 bases at V and 5 bases at J, with 13 bases in the middle. The CDR3 is made up of 13 amino acids. The CDR3 is CASRAGTLYGYTF. The CDR3 coding sequence is TGTGCCAGCAGGGCCGGGACACTGTATGGCTACACCTTC.

As for this clonotype: A read error may produce the germline difference seen at one junction end. The genes are TRBV14 and TRBJ2-1; either TRBD1 or TRBD2 may supply D (5 bases each). The CDR3 length is 16 residues. Germline V gene lookup returns CDR1 SGHDN and CDR2 FVKESK. The CDR3 loop is CASSQDRGDLYKEQFF. The CDR3 nucleotides are TGTGCCAGCAGCCAAGATAGAGGGGATCTCTACAAAGAGCAGTTCTTC.

This chain connects TRBV9 to TRBJ1-2; a possible D gene is TRBD1 (5 bases). The length of the CDR3 is 14 residues. In germline, CDR1 is SGDLS, CDR2 YYNGEE. The germline V and J ends were trimmed by 0 bases and 4 bases, with 10 bases remaining between them. Written as DNA, the CDR3 is TGTGCCAGCAGCGTAGCTACAGGCCCCTATGGCTACACCTTC. As protein: CASSVATGPYGYTF.

V and J are TRBV9 and TRBJ1-1; 7 positions match TRBD1. V shed 3 bases, J shed 1 base, and the junction held 3 bases outside the gene matches. This CDR3 has 14 amino acids. Germline CDR1 SGDLS, CDR2 YYNGEE. CDR3 nucleotides: TGTGCCAGCAGCGCCAACAGGGGGAACACTGAAGCTTTCTTT. Residues: CASSANRGNTEAFF.

The genes are TRBV7-2 and TRBJ1-4; the match to TRBD1 covers 9 bases. Germline V gene data show CDR1 as SGHTA and CDR2 as FQGNSA. Losses at the gene ends were 6 bases for V and 2 bases for J; bases not matched to a gene: 7. This CDR3 is built from 16 residues. The CDR3, as DNA: TGTGCCAGCAGGGTACAGGGGGCGGGGACTAATGAAAAACTGTTTTTT. It specifies CASRVQGAGTNEKLFF. The full variable domain, with the rest looked up from reference TRBV7-2 and TRBJ1-4, is GAGVSQSPSNKVTEKGKDVELRCDPISGHTALYWYRQSLGQGLEFLIYFQGNSAPDKSGLPSDRFSAERTGGSVSTLTIQRTQQEDSAVYLCASRVQGAGTNEKLFFGSGTQLSVL.

This clonotype has only one observation. This chain connects TRBV7-9 to TRBJ2-2, with TRBD1 as a possible D gene (6 bases). This CDR3 region has 15 residues. Germline CDR1 is SEHNR and CDR2 is FQNEAQ (reference sequence). V was shortened by 5 bases and J by 7 bases, with 17 bases between the two germline ends. CDR3: CASSPGQGRGGELFF. The CDR3 DNA follows: TGTGCCAGCAGCCCGGGACAAGGACGCGGCGGGGAGCTGTTTTTT.

This chain links TRBV6-2 or TRBV6-3 with TRBJ2-1; D may be TRBD2 (6 bases). From germline, CDR1 is MNHEY and CDR2 SVGEGT. The CDR3 loop spans 16 amino acids. V was pared by 6 bases and J by 0 bases, with 15 bases between. The CDR3 coding sequence is TGTGCCAGCAGGATGGCCGGAGGGGCCTCCTACAATGAGCAGTTCTTC. Translation gives CASRMAGGASYNEQFF.

This chain links TRBV7-9 with TRBJ2-5; a possible D gene is TRBD1 (6 bases). The CDR3 spans 19 residues. The V gene's germline CDR1 is SEHNR and CDR2 FQNEAQ (reference sequence). V was trimmed by 3 bases and J by 2 bases, leaving 25 bases between them. The CDR3 nucleotides are TGTGCCAGCAGCTTCCCGGATCCGGACAGACGAAACCTGCAAGAGACCCAGTACTTC. Residues: CASSFPDPDRRNLQETQYF.

The sample holds one count of this clonotype. The J gene is TRBJ1-2, the V gene TRBV5-1; perhaps TRBD1 as D (6 bases). CDR1 and CDR2 from the germline V gene are SGHRS and YFSETQ. Trimming shortened V by 4 bases and J by 0 bases, and 16 bases separated the two germline ends. This CDR3 region has 16 residues. The CDR3 coding sequence is TGCGCCAGCAGCCCGCAGGGGACCGGCACTAACTATGGCTACACCTTC. The encoded protein is CASSPQGTGTNYGYTF.

This chain joins TRBV7-9 and TRBJ2-1, with a weak D call TRBD1 (6 bases). The CDR3 contains 13 residues. Germline V gene lookup returns CDR1 SEHNR and CDR2 FQNEAQ (reference sequence). CDR3 nucleotide sequence: TGTGCGTCGCAGGGGCGACTTGACAATGAGCAGTTCTTC. Amino acid sequence: CASQGRLDNEQFF.

The V gene is TRBV12-3 or TRBV12-4, the J gene TRBJ2-5, with 8 bases lining up with TRBD1. The CDR3 totals 15 residues. The ends lost 4 bases at V and 5 bases at J; junction bases unmatched: 9. CDR3 amino acids: CASSSRQGRWETQYF. The CDR3 DNA sequence: TGTGCCAGCAGTTCCCGACAGGGGCGGTGGGAGACCCAGTACTTC.

The chain joins TRBV6-6 to TRBJ1-2, with no clear D. The CDR3 consists of 12 residues. The germline gives CDR1 MNHNY, CDR2 SVGAGI (reference sequence). Trimming removed 5 bases at V and 6 bases at J, with 10 bases between. The DNA for the CDR3 is TGTGCCAGCAGTCGACAAAGCGATGGCTACACCTTC. This encodes CASSRQSDGYTF.

The chain combines TRBV6-5 with TRBJ1-6; no clear D gene. Trimming left V 7 bases short and J 9 bases short, with 19 bases between. The CDR3 contains 15 residues. Germline lookup yields CDR1 MNHEY and CDR2 SVGAGI. The CDR3 region is CASTYLLGSTSPLHF. CDR3 coding DNA: TGTGCCAGCACCTATCTCCTGGGGTCGACTTCACCCCTCCACTTT.

The V and J genes are TRBV7-8 and TRBJ2-7; D not resolved. This CDR3 region has 14 residues. Per the germline V gene, CDR1 is SGHVS and CDR2 is FQNEAQ. Deletions cut 1 base from V and 4 bases from J, with 11 bases between. In nucleotides, the CDR3 is TGTGCCAGCAGCTTAGTTCAGGTTGGATACGAGCAGTACTTC. It encodes CASSLVQVGYEQYF.

The V gene is TRBV13, the J gene TRBJ2-1; 7 bases are shared with TRBD1. CDR3 size: 14 residues. Trimming took 3 bases from V and 6 from J; bases not matched to a gene: 5. The germline gives CDR1 PRHDT, CDR2 FYEKMQ (reference sequence). This CDR3 is CASSFGQVINEQFF. The CDR3 DNA sequence: TGTGCCAGCAGCTTCGGACAGGTAATCAATGAGCAGTTCTTC.

The CDR3 protein is CASRDRQGAGYEQYF. The CDR3 coding sequence is TGTGCCAGCAGAGATAGACAGGGGGCTGGCTACGAGCAGTACTTC. J is TRBJ2-7 and V is TRBV6-5, with 10 bases fitting TRBD1. With V trimmed by 6 bases and J by 3 bases, 8 bases remained unmatched. Germline assignment: CDR1 MNHEY and CDR2 SVGAGI. CDR3 length: 15 amino acids.

The chain links TRBV20-1 to TRBJ2-7, with 7 bases aligning to TRBD1. CDR1 and CDR2 (germline): DFQATT, SNEGSKA (reference sequence). The J segment lost 5 bases and the V segment lost 2 bases, leaving 6 bases of the junction unmatched. This CDR3 spans 13 amino acids. DNA of the CDR3: TGCAGTGCTAGACTGACAGGGCCCAACGAGCAGTACTTC. Its translation is CSARLTGPNEQYF.

The chain joins TRBV20-1 to TRBJ1-1; D not certain. The germline V and J ends were trimmed by 3 bases and 5 bases, with 16 bases remaining between them. This CDR3 contains 14 residues. CDR1 and CDR2 (germline): DFQATT, SNEGSKA (reference sequence). This CDR3 is CSASWSLGETEAFF. As DNA, the CDR3 is TGCAGTGCTAGTTGGAGCCTTGGAGAGACTGAAGCTTTCTTT.

The chain joins TRBV2 to TRBJ1-1; D not certain. Germline V gene sequence: CDR1 SNHLY, CDR2 FYNNEI. The CDR3 totals 13 residues. V gave up 1 base and J gave up 5 bases, with 8 bases separating them. In nucleotides, the CDR3 is TGTGCCAGCAGTGAAGGGTCTTCTACTGAAGCTTTCTTT. This sequence encodes CASSEGSSTEAFF.

This clonotype was seen only once. This rearrangement joins TRBV7-8 to TRBJ2-7; D might be TRBD1 or TRBD2, each matching 5 bases. The ends were cut back, 5 bases at V and 7 bases at J, with 18 bases in the middle. The CDR3 covers 14 residues. In germline, CDR1 is SGHVS, CDR2 FQNEAQ. CDR3 loop: CASSKGRRSREQYF. The CDR3 bases are TGTGCCAGCAGCAAGGGACGGCGTAGTCGGGAGCAGTACTTC.

This chain uses TRBV14 with TRBJ2-7; 7 bases are a match to TRBD2. With V trimmed by 1 base and J by 7 bases, 10 bases remained unmatched. Germline values: CDR1 SGHDN, CDR2 FVKESK. This CDR3 has 15 residues. The CDR3 coding sequence is TGTGCCAGCAGCCAAGTGCCGGGAGGTTCCCTAGAGCAGTACTTC. It codes for CASSQVPGGSLEQYF.

In DNA form, the CDR3 reads TGCAGTGCCCCTGCGGGGGGGGTATCAGAGACCCAGTACTTC. This translates into CSAPAGGVSETQYF. The rearrangement links TRBV20-1 to TRBJ2-5; 9 bases match TRBD2. V was pared by 6 bases and J by 4 bases, with 9 bases of the junction left unmatched. Germline CDR1 DFQATT, CDR2 SNEGSKA (reference sequence). The CDR3 is made up of 14 amino acids.